The clone carrying this TCR beta chain was seen ten or more times. As yet, its antigen is unknown. CDR1 and CDR2 from the germline V gene are SGHNT and YYREEE (reference sequence). There are 14 residues in the CDR3. V was shortened by 8 bases and J by 1 base, with 15 bases between the two germline ends. The data were obtained in a study of T cells in Graves' hyperthyroidism and ophthalmopathy. General study points: Within blood appeared most thyroid clonotypes that had expanded above 0.001. Median prediction lead before ophthalmopathy onset was around seven months with the model. Ophthalmopathy was separated from stable hyperthyroidism by a 13 V-J model.

Amplification targeted TCR beta CDR3 regions from RNA transcripts. A first-round RT-PCR of the TCR CDR3 used the HTBI primer set. MiXCR was run by TCRdb on the multiplex PCR reads, yielding one entry per CDR3 protein. The sample holds over 700,000 distinct CDR3 sequences, 35% to 45% seen once. This clonotype originated in a man aged 18 to 29 with Graves' hyperthyroidism. J is TRBJ1-1 and V is TRBV5-4; D perhaps matches TRBD1 (5 bases). The sample was blood. The CDR3 region has the DNA TGTGCCAGTAGTCTATCGGGGACGAACACTGAAGCTTTCTTT. Translating gives CASSLSGTNTEAFF.